This passage covers 21 T cell receptor beta chains from one sample sequenced in a study of shared clonotypes between healthy human individuals. The table came from immunoSEQ multiplex PCR; TCRdb's copy has only in-frame clones and leaves some out. The top ten clones hold roughly 23% of a sample with some 100,000 clones, 68% of them seen once. The sample consisted of memory CD8+ T cells sorted from blood. Subset here: CD45RO+ cells pooled with CCR7-negative TemRA cells. The source of these receptors is a woman in her twenties or thirties in good health.

The rearrangement joins TRBV7-9 to TRBJ1-1; 9 bases are a match to TRBD1. Looked up from germline, CDR1 is SEHNR and CDR2 is FQNEAQ (reference sequence). Trimming removed 1 base from V and 1 base from J; junction bases left unmatched: 13. The CDR3 contains 19 residues. The CDR3 DNA is TGTGCCAGCAGCTTAGGGAACTTCGGTAGGGGACAGGGGAACACTGAAGCTTTCTTT. Amino acids: CASSLGNFGRGQGNTEAFF.

The gene calls are TRBV7-8 and TRBJ1-2; no definite D call. Germline V gene sequence: CDR1 SGHVS, CDR2 FQNEAQ. This CDR3 comprises 18 residues. V was trimmed by 3 bases and J by 8 bases, leaving 28 bases between them. The chain's CDR3 is CASSFAFIQFSPIRGYTF. For the CDR3, the DNA is TGTGCCAGCAGCTTCGCTTTTATTCAATTCTCCCCGATCCGGGGCTACACCTTC.

J is TRBJ2-5 and V is TRBV11-2; D is ambiguous. The V gene lost 2 bases and the J gene lost 4 bases, with 2 bases spanning the gap. CDR1 SGHAT and CDR2 FQNNGV come from the germline V gene. This CDR3 contains 11 residues. The CDR3 reads CASSLPETQYF. DNA of the CDR3: TGTGCCAGCAGCTTACCAGAGACCCAGTACTTC. Variable domain in full (rest from reference TRBV11-2 and TRBJ2-5): EAGVAQSPRYKIIEKRQSVAFWCNPISGHATLYWYQQILGQGPKLLIQFQNNGVVDDSQLPKDRFSAERLKGVDSTLKIQPAKLEDSAVYLCASSLPETQYFGPGTRLLVL.

The J gene is TRBJ2-7, the V gene TRBV5-4; TRBD1 matches at 9 bases. The V segment lost 3 bases and the J segment 3 bases; nucleotides outside the gene matches: 1. This CDR3 is 13 amino acids long. CDR1 is SGHNT, CDR2 YYREEE, per germline (reference sequence). The CDR3, as DNA: TGTGCCAGCAGCTCGGGACAGGGCTACGAGCAGTACTTC. Translated: CASSSGQGYEQYF. Variable domain in full (rest from reference TRBV5-4 and TRBJ2-7): ETGVTQSPTHLIKTRGQQVTLRCSSQSGHNTVSWYQQALGQGPQFIFQYYREEENGRGNFPPRFSGLQFPNYSSELNVNALELDDSALYLCASSSGQGYEQYFGPGTRLTVT.

This clone came up a few times. The chain combines TRBV27 with TRBJ1-1; perhaps TRBD1 as D (5 bases). With 8 bases removed from V and 8 bases from J, the gap between germline ends came to 15 bases. From germline, CDR1 is MNHEY and CDR2 SMNVEV (reference sequence). This CDR3 comprises 12 residues. The CDR3 DNA follows: TGTGCCAGCTTTTGGGGGGAATCGGAAGCTTTCTTT. Its protein product is CASFWGESEAFF.

The V and J genes are TRBV5-5 and TRBJ2-7, with 8 positions matching TRBD2. The CDR3 runs 16 residues. Per germline, CDR1 SGHKS and CDR2 YYEKEE (reference sequence). The V segment lost 4 bases and the J segment 3 bases; nucleotides outside the gene matches: 12. DNA for the CDR3: TGTGCCAGCAGCCTGGGGGAGGGACTAGACCTCTACGAGCAGTACTTC. Amino acid sequence: CASSLGEGLDLYEQYF. The whole variable domain, remainder taken from reference TRBV5-5 and TRBJ2-7, is DAGVTQSPTHLIKTRGQQVTLRCSPISGHKSVSWYQQVLGQGPQFIFQYYEKEERGRGNFPDRFSARQFPNYSSELNVNALLLGDSALYLCASSLGEGLDLYEQYFGPGTRLTVT.

This clone was counted only a few times. The chain combines TRBV7-9 with TRBJ1-1, with a possible D match to TRBD1 (5 bases). The CDR3 has 15 amino acids. The V gene lost 5 bases and the J gene lost 5 bases, with 18 bases spanning the gap. Germline loops: CDR1 SEHNR, CDR2 FQNEAQ (reference sequence). CDR3 DNA: TGTGCCAGCAGCCCACCCCAAGGGGTGTGGACTGAAGCTTTCTTT. It is translated as CASSPPQGVWTEAFF.

The genes are TRBV7-9 and TRBJ2-7; the D is unclear. V was pared by 6 bases and J by 1 base, with 10 bases between. The CDR3 length is 13 residues. CDR1 SEHNR and CDR2 FQNEAQ come from the germline V gene (reference sequence). The CDR3 reads CASRGQPSYEQYF. The CDR3 bases are TGTGCCAGCAGAGGTCAGCCGTCCTACGAGCAGTACTTC.

This clone was detected only once. The chain uses TRBV5-1 and TRBJ2-1; 7 bases map to TRBD2. Germline V gene data show CDR1 as SGHRS and CDR2 as YFSETQ. This CDR3 comprises 14 residues. Germline trimming cut 5 bases from V and 4 bases from J; bases unmatched to any gene: 6. Here the CDR3 reads CASSTTAGYNEQFF. The DNA for the CDR3 is TGCGCCAGCAGTACCACAGCGGGGTACAATGAGCAGTTCTTC.

This clone has a count of ten or more. The rearrangement joins TRBV10-1 to TRBJ2-7; a possible D gene is TRBD1 (7 bases). V was shortened by 8 bases and J by 1 base, with 15 bases between the two germline ends. This CDR3 is 14 amino acids long. CDR1 and CDR2 from the germline V gene are WNHNN and SYGVQD (reference sequence). The CDR3 DNA is TGCGCCAGCGACAGGGACTCATCATCCTACGAGCAGTACTTC. Residues: CASDRDSSSYEQYF.

There are a few counts of this clone. The rearrangement joins TRBV11-1 to TRBJ1-2; TRBD1 might be the D (6 bases). The CDR3 runs 16 residues. Germline values: CDR1 SGHAT, CDR2 FQDESV (reference sequence). Trimming removed 3 bases from V and 5 bases from J, with 19 bases in between. CDR3 amino acids: CASSFSRGSDPYGYTF. DNA for the CDR3: TGTGCCAGCAGCTTTAGCAGGGGCTCTGATCCTTATGGCTACACCTTC.

This clone was seen a single time. The chain carries TRBV7-2 and TRBJ2-1, with a possible D match to TRBD1 (6 bases). The CDR3 loop spans 17 amino acids. The germline V gene encodes CDR1 SGHTA and CDR2 FQGNSA. The V end was cut by 3 bases, the J end by 0 bases, with 15 bases between. In DNA, the CDR3 is TGTGCCAGCAGCTTCTATATCCGGGACAACTCCTACAATGAGCAGTTCTTC. This codes for CASSFYIRDNSYNEQFF.

This clone was detected once. The rearrangement joins TRBV19 to TRBJ1-5; 8 bases line up with TRBD1. Germline loops: CDR1 LNHDA, CDR2 SQIVND (reference sequence). Trimming at V came to 5 bases and at J to 7 bases, leaving 10 bases not matched to a gene. This CDR3 comprises 15 residues. CDR3 sequence: CASSSPGGASQPQHF. CDR3 DNA: TGTGCCAGTAGTTCTCCAGGGGGCGCGAGCCAGCCCCAGCATTTT.

This clone has a handful of counts. This chain uses TRBV7-9 with TRBJ1-2; no clear D. Germline CDR1 reads SEHNR; CDR2 reads FQNEAQ (reference sequence). Deletions cut 1 base from V and 10 bases from J, with 10 bases between. This CDR3 region has 12 residues. CDR3: CASSLDTGYYTF. The CDR3 DNA reads TGTGCCAGCAGCTTAGATACGGGGTACTACACCTTC.

This clone was seen many times. The V and J genes are TRBV20-1 and TRBJ2-7, with D possibly matching TRBD1 (6 bases). Germline values: CDR1 DFQATT, CDR2 SNEGSKA (reference sequence). CDR3 length equals 11 residues. Trimming pared 3 bases from V and 9 bases from J, leaving 12 bases between. Written as DNA, the CDR3 is TGCAGTGCTAGGGAAGACAGGTTGCAGTACTTC. This translates into CSAREDRLQYF.

This sequence joins TRBV27 and TRBJ2-3, with TRBD1 as a possible D gene (5 bases). Per the germline V gene, CDR1 is MNHEY and CDR2 is SMNVEV (reference sequence). Trimming cost V 4 bases and J 11 bases, with 10 bases left between them. The CDR3 has 11 residues. Here the CDR3 DNA reads TGTGCCAGCAGTTCAGGACATAGGCAGTATTTT. Protein product: CASSSGHRQYF.

The CDR3 DNA is TGTGCCAGCAGCCATAGGAGAGGCCAGGAGCAGTTCTTC. This sequence encodes CASSHRRGQEQFF. The V gene is TRBV11-2, the J gene TRBJ2-1; D is unclear. Germline V lookup: CDR1 SGHAT, CDR2 FQNNGV. CDR3 length: 13 amino acids. Deletions cut 5 bases from V and 10 bases from J, with 15 bases between. The whole variable domain, filled in from reference TRBV11-2 and TRBJ2-1, reads EAGVAQSPRYKIIEKRQSVAFWCNPISGHATLYWYQQILGQGPKLLIQFQNNGVVDDSQLPKDRFSAERLKGVDSTLKIQPAKLEDSAVYLCASSHRRGQEQFFGPGTRLTVL.

This rearrangement joins TRBV30 to TRBJ2-1; D is unresolved. Per germline, CDR1 GTSNPN and CDR2 SVGIG (reference sequence). Deletions cut 0 bases from V and 0 bases from J, with 15 bases between. This CDR3 spans 17 amino acids. The CDR3, as DNA: TGTGCCTGGAGTGTAGATGCCGACTTACTCTCCTACAATGAGCAGTTCTTC. This encodes CAWSVDADLLSYNEQFF.

The chain couples TRBV5-4 to TRBJ2-2; no reliable D call. V was cut by 0 bases and J by 8 bases, with 11 bases left in between. The V gene's germline CDR1 is SGHNT and CDR2 YYREEE (reference sequence). The CDR3 is made up of 14 amino acids. The CDR3 sequence is CASSLDRTVGELFF. CDR3 sequence (DNA): TGTGCCAGCAGCTTGGACAGAACGGTGGGGGAGCTGTTTTTT.

This clone has more than one count but fewer than ten. The CDR3 here is CASSLRPGLLSSYNEQFF. For the CDR3, the DNA is TGTGCCAGCAGTTTACGCCCGGGACTTTTAAGCTCCTACAATGAGCAGTTCTTC. This chain uses TRBV27 with TRBJ2-1; D perhaps matches TRBD2 (6 bases). V lost 2 bases to trimming and J lost 0 bases, with 17 bases between them. The CDR3 runs to 18 residues. CDR1 is MNHEY and CDR2 is SMNVEV in the germline V gene (reference sequence).

This clone appeared a few times. The chain uses TRBV5-6 and TRBJ1-1; D is unresolved. Trimming took 2 bases from V and 6 from J, leaving 14 bases between them. Germline V gene lookup returns CDR1 SGHDT and CDR2 YYEEEE. The CDR3 sequence is 14 residues long. The CDR3 DNA reads TGTGCCAGCAGCTTCGATGGGTTTAATTCTGAAGCTTTCTTT. Its protein product is CASSFDGFNSEAFF.